The entry below gives a single T cell receptor (beta chain) sequence along with its context. The antigen is not known. An end of the junction does not agree with germline; a read error may underlie this. The data derive from a study of Tregs in tolerant kidney transplant recipients. Overall study: The nonmyeloablative bone marrow transplants came from related graft donors, with transient mixed chimerism.

Study-wide points: Tolerant patients' donor-specific Tregs expanded beyond overall Tregs, suggesting antigen-driven growth.

TCRdb's table, derived via immunoSEQ multiplex PCR, lists solely in-frame clones and lacks some. This table holds about 73,000 clones, roughly 90% found once. CD4+CD25+CD127- Tregs, CD4+CD25- non-Tregs, CD4 and CD8 cells were sorted. Sequencing used Tregs from blood, obtained before the transplant. The sequence was collected from a human donor who received a combined kidney and bone marrow transplant.

The CDR3 spells CASRLGGTSGPSTDTQYF. The CDR3, as DNA: TGTGCCAGCAGATTAGGAGGGACTAGCGGTCCTAGCACAGATACGCAGTATTTT. The rearrangement uses TRBV7-2 and TRBJ2-3; 11 nucleotides align to TRBD2. The CDR3 is made up of 18 amino acids. Germline lookup yields CDR1 SGHTA and CDR2 FQGNSA. The whole variable domain, filled in from reference TRBV7-2 and TRBJ2-3, reads GAGVSQSPSNKVTEKGKDVELRCDPISGHTALYWYRQSLGQGLEFLIYFQGNSAPDKSGLPSDRFSAERTGGSVSTLTIQRTQQEDSAVYLCASRLGGTSGPSTDTQYFGPGTRLTVL.